This entry lists 12 T cell receptor beta chains sequenced from one sample in a study of tumor-infiltrating lymphocytes in primary liver carcinoma (TCRdb year 2017). Without any cell sorting, total RNA and DNA were co-extracted from approximately 20-30 mg of bulk tissue using the AllPrep DNA/RNA mini kit. Sequencing was carried out with an Illumina HiSeq 2500. Starting from 450 to 500 ng total RNA, TCRbeta-specific cDNA was produced by reverse transcription with a constant-region primer and ProtoScript II reverse transcriptase. The TCRbeta libraries were prepared through three rounds of nested multiplex PCR following a slightly modified ARM-PCR procedure. The first two PCR rounds used multiplex TRBV1-TRBV30 forward primers with a Cbeta reverse primer, each for about 10 cycles. TCRdb ran its own pipeline on the public reads, namely fastp trimming at Q25 and MiXCR clone calling, and kept in-frame beta chains. CDR3 protein sequences are deduplicated, and each keeps its most common genes and DNA. This sample has about 35,000 distinct CDR3 sequences in its table, and roughly 80% of those were observed once. The top ten constitute 15% to 20% of the sample.

Sequences were obtained from liver tumor tissue from sampling region 4. This specimen's cell subset or site label, interpreted: tumor region T4, right-lateral pole. These receptors were collected from a man aged 40-55 years with primary liver carcinoma and hepatitis B virus infection.

To note about this clonotype: It is likely a read error, because the conserved phenylalanine at the end of the CDR3 is missing. The genes are TRBV6-1 and TRBJ2-2, with unresolved D. This CDR3 is built from 13 residues. CDR1 MNHNS and CDR2 SASEGT come from the germline V gene. CDR3 sequence: CASSEADTRELFL. The DNA for the CDR3 is TGTGCCAGCAGTGAAGCTGACACCCGGGAGCTGTTTCTT.

This clonotype was observed once. The chain joins TRBV20-1 to TRBJ2-7; D is undetermined. The CDR3 consists of 12 residues. Trimming cost V 3 bases and J 9 bases, with 15 bases left between them. CDR1 is DFQATT, CDR2 SNEGSKA, per germline (reference sequence). CDR3 region: CSASADRATQYF. CDR3 in DNA: TGCAGTGCTAGTGCAGATAGAGCGACGCAGTACTTC.

V and J are TRBV5-6 and TRBJ1-1; 8 bases line up with TRBD1. The trim removed 5 bases at V and 6 bases at J, leaving 9 bases unmatched. CDR3 length equals 14 residues. Per germline, CDR1 SGHDT and CDR2 YYEEEE. The CDR3 DNA sequence: TGTGCCAGCAGTTTGACACAGACAGGGGCTGAAGCTTTCTTT. It is translated as CASSLTQTGAEAFF.

This clonotype showed up just a few times. At one end, the junction sequence differs from germline, possibly due to a read error. V and J are TRBV28 and TRBJ2-6, with 7 positions matching TRBD1. This CDR3 region has 17 residues. Germline V CDR1 and CDR2: MDHEN, SYDVKM. The CDR3 protein is CASSQARDSPGANVPTF. The DNA of the CDR3 is TGTGCCAGCAGCCAAGCCCGGGACAGCCCTGGGGCCAACGTCCCGACTTTC.

Concerning this clonotype: The final CDR3 position lacks the conserved phenylalanine or tryptophan, pointing to a likely read error. The chain links TRBV29-1 to TRBJ2-5; D not resolved. Trimming removed 4 bases at V and 1 base at J, with 16 bases between. Germline-derived CDR1 and CDR2 are SQVTM and ANQGSEA. The CDR3 sequence is 15 residues long. CDR3 residues: CSVGGPGHFQETQYS. The CDR3 bases are TGCAGCGTTGGAGGACCCGGGCATTTCCAAGAGACCCAGTACTCC.

About this clonotype itself: A read error is likely, as this CDR3 ends without the conserved phenylalanine or tryptophan. The chain couples TRBV4-3 to TRBJ2-2; D call uncertain. V was shortened by 0 bases and J by 7 bases, with 9 bases between the two germline ends. Looked up from germline, CDR1 is LGHNA and CDR2 is YSLEER. This CDR3 region has 14 residues. CDR3 region: CASSQDRALGELFY. In nucleotides, the CDR3 is TGCGCCAGCAGCCAAGATAGGGCTCTCGGGGAGCTGTTTTAT.

Details on this clonotype: A read error may account for a junction end that differs from germline. V usage is TRBV4-3 and J usage is TRBJ2-3; D unresolved. The germline V gene encodes CDR1 LGHNA and CDR2 YSLEER. The CDR3 contains 13 residues. The CDR3 coding sequence is TGCGCCAGCAGCCAAAACGCTAGAACCGCGCAGTTTTTT. Encoded protein: CASSQNARTAQFF.

About this clonotype itself: The junction departs from germline at one end; a sequencing error may be responsible. The genes are TRBV25-1 and TRBJ2-1; 8 bases line up with TRBD2. This CDR3 is built from 14 residues. The germline gives CDR1 MGHDK, CDR2 SYGVNS. The CDR3 coding sequence is TGTGCCAACAGTGAGACTAGCGCTTACAATGAGCAGCTCTTC. It yields the protein CANSETSAYNEQLF.

On this clonotype: The CDR3 does not end in the conserved phenylalanine or tryptophan, so this is likely a read error. For the CDR3, the DNA is TGCGCCAGCAGCTCTTGGGACCGGGGAAGGAATTCACCCCTCCACTCT. Amino acids: CASSSWDRGRNSPLHS. V and J are TRBV4-3 and TRBJ1-6, with D possibly matching TRBD1 (5 bases). Germline lookup yields CDR1 LGHNA and CDR2 YSLEER. Trimming took off 5 bases at V and 7 bases at J, with 18 bases between the two ends. The CDR3 is 16 amino acids.

This clonotype was seen once. At one end the junction does not follow the germline gene, possibly because of a read error. The chain carries TRBV7-9 and TRBJ2-7, with D unclear. CDR3 length equals 12 residues. Germline CDR1 reads SEHNR; CDR2 reads FQNEAQ (reference sequence). CDR3 in amino acids: CASSLRGKEQYF. The DNA for the CDR3 is TGCGCCAGCAGCTTGCGCGGTAAGGAGCAGTACTTC.

The chain joins TRBV29-1 to TRBJ2-7; D tentatively reads TRBD1 or TRBD2 (5 bases each). This CDR3 comprises 16 residues. The ends were cut back, 7 bases at V and 2 bases at J, with 24 bases in the middle. Per germline, CDR1 SQVTM and CDR2 ANQGSEA. The DNA of the CDR3 is TGCAGCGCCAAGACATCTGGGACCAGCAGTCCCTACGAGCAGTACTTC. It specifies CSAKTSGTSSPYEQYF.

V and J are TRBV5-5 and TRBJ2-1; 7 nucleotides align to TRBD1. The CDR3 has 16 amino acids. Germline lookup yields CDR1 SGHKS and CDR2 YYEKEE (reference sequence). J lost 12 bases, V lost 0 bases, and 15 bases had no gene match. The DNA for the CDR3 is TGTGCCAGCAGCTTGGCTTTAAGGGGGCGCGGGTCCGGGCAGTTCTTC. Translated: CASSLALRGRGSGQFF.